The source of this T cell receptor beta chain is a study of vaccination and CD4 T cells after COVID-19. Study background: Every participant was given two doses of BNT162b2 or mRNA-1273 vaccine. For post-vaccine samples, collection took place a median roughly 76 days after dose two, ranging from 14 to 241.

The CDR3 covers 16 residues. CDR1 is KGHDR, CDR2 SFDVKD, per germline. V lost 2 bases and J 4 bases, leaving 13 bases between the germline ends. Treatment: 10-day PBMC culture with coronavirus spike peptide pools or control peptides (ViraFEST assay). With respect to this clonotype: The antigen is unknown.

Cultured CD4+ T cell DNA was sequenced using the Oncomine TCR Beta short-read assay. TCRdb independently ran MiXCR on the PCR reads; one entry per CDR3 protein. The sample has more than 9,500 distinct CDR3 sequences; about 48% are singletons. The chain uses TRBV24-1 and TRBJ2-2, with D maybe TRBD2 (6 bases). The source of this sequence is a human donor who had recovered from COVID-19. Material for sequencing was CD4+ T cells from blood, cultured in vitro. This CDR3 is CATSDWFAGTTGELFF. The CDR3 nucleotides read TGTGCCACCAGTGATTGGTTCGCGGGGACCACCGGGGAGCTGTTTTTT.